The 17 T cell receptor beta chains below were found in one sample sequenced in a study of cytomegalovirus exposure and HLA in healthy donors. PCR involved 60 Vbeta and 13 Jbeta primers. Produced via immunoSEQ multiplex PCR; TCRdb's table is partial and in-frame only. The repertoire has 130,000 or so clones, around 77% of them found once; the top ten carry around 5.8%. Sequencing was carried out using PBMCs. The receptor source for this set is a man aged 18 to 29 in good health and CMV-seropositive.

V gene TRBV30 combines with J gene TRBJ2-5; tentative D call: TRBD1 (6 bases). The better agreement between TRBJ2-7 and the DNA end casts doubt on the J call. Per the germline V gene, CDR1 is GTSNPN and CDR2 is SVGIG (reference sequence). The CDR3 extends over 13 amino acids. Written as DNA, the CDR3 is TGTGCCTGGAGTCCCCTGTGGGGGCGCGAGCAGTACTTC. It codes for CAWSPLWGREQYF.

This sequence joins TRBV28 and TRBJ2-2; TRBD1 agrees at 8 bases. Germline V gives CDR1 MDHEN, CDR2 SYDVKM. V trimming: 5 bases; J trimming: 8 bases; junction bases outside the gene matches: 7. This CDR3 region has 14 residues. Here the CDR3 DNA reads TGTGCCAGCAGTCTAACAGGGGGATTGGGGGAGCTGTTTTTT. Its protein product is CASSLTGGLGELFF.

This chain uses TRBV10-1 with TRBJ2-7; the match to TRBD1 covers 9 bases. The ends lost 3 bases at V and 2 bases at J; junction bases unmatched: 2. The CDR3 loop spans 14 amino acids. Germline V gene sequence: CDR1 WNHNN, CDR2 SYGVQD (reference sequence). The CDR3 sequence: CASSDRTGAYEQYF. DNA of the CDR3: TGCGCCAGCAGTGACCGGACAGGGGCCTACGAGCAGTACTTC.

Turning to this clone: The sample has other DNA sequences that encode this CDR3 too. This chain uses TRBV9 with TRBJ1-1, with a possible D match to TRBD1 (5 bases). Trimming cost V 3 bases and J 4 bases, with 7 bases left between them. The CDR3 has 12 residues. CDR1 SGDLS and CDR2 YYNGEE come from the germline V gene. The CDR3: CASSAGGTEAFF. The CDR3 nucleotides are TGTGCCAGCAGCGCCGGGGGCACTGAAGCTTTCTTT. The entire variable domain, with the rest obtained from reference TRBV9 and TRBJ1-1, is as follows: DSGVTQTPKHLITATGQRVTLRCSPRSGDLSVYWYQQSLDQGLQFLIQYYNGEERAKGNILERFSAQQFPDLHSELNLSSLELGDSALYFCASSAGGTEAFFGQGTRLTVV.

V usage is TRBV16 and J usage is TRBJ2-1, with D perhaps matching TRBD1 (8 bases). V was clipped by 4 bases and J by 7 bases, with 23 bases between them. The CDR3 totals 17 residues. Germline assignment: CDR1 KGHSY and CDR2 FQNENV. The CDR3 region has the DNA TGTGCCAGCAGCCTTCACATCGGACAGGGAGGGATGAATGAGCAGTTCTTC. It is translated as CASSLHIGQGGMNEQFF.

The chain carries TRBV27 and TRBJ2-5; TRBD1 might be the D (5 bases). The V end lost 0 bases, the J end lost 4 bases, and 15 bases lay between the germline ends. The CDR3 loop spans 16 amino acids. Per germline, CDR1 MNHEY and CDR2 SMNVEV (reference sequence). CDR3 region: CASSLSASGYRETQYF. In DNA form, the CDR3 reads TGTGCCAGCAGTTTATCGGCCTCAGGGTACCGAGAGACCCAGTACTTC.

The rearrangement links TRBV28 to TRBJ1-2; D gene ambiguous. V was shortened by 5 bases and J by 9 bases, with 13 bases between the two germline ends. This CDR3 spans 12 amino acids. Germline-derived CDR1 and CDR2 are MDHEN and SYDVKM. The CDR3 is CASSPIVGRYTF. CDR3 coding DNA: TGTGCCAGCAGTCCGATAGTTGGTCGCTACACCTTC.

This chain links TRBV5-6 with TRBJ2-5; 8 positions match TRBD2. CDR1 is SGHDT and CDR2 is YYEEEE in the germline V gene. The CDR3 has 14 residues. J was trimmed by 5 bases and V by 4 bases; bases with no gene match: 7. CDR3 in DNA: TGTGCCAGCAGCAACGGACTAGCTGGCGAGACCCAGTACTTC. Translating it yields CASSNGLAGETQYF.

The chain combines TRBV27 with TRBJ2-3; D remains ambiguous. The V end lost 4 bases, the J end lost 7 bases, and 9 bases lay between the germline ends. In germline, CDR1 is MNHEY, CDR2 SMNVEV (reference sequence). CDR3 size: 12 residues. CDR3 nucleotides: TGTGCCAGCAGTTCCGACTCTTATACGCAGTATTTT. It is translated as CASSSDSYTQYF.

This chain joins TRBV9 and TRBJ2-7; 7 nucleotides line up with TRBD2. The V segment lost 0 bases and the J segment 3 bases; nucleotides outside the gene matches: 6. This CDR3 is built from 15 residues. The V gene's germline CDR1 is SGDLS and CDR2 YYNGEE. As DNA, the CDR3 is TGTGCCAGCAGCGTAGCTTCTAGCGGAGACTACGAGCAGTACTTC. Protein: CASSVASSGDYEQYF. The full variable domain, in which reference TRBV9 and TRBJ2-7 provide the parts outside the CDR3, is DSGVTQTPKHLITATGQRVTLRCSPRSGDLSVYWYQQSLDQGLQFLIQYYNGEERAKGNILERFSAQQFPDLHSELNLSSLELGDSALYFCASSVASSGDYEQYFGPGTRLTVT.

CDR3 amino acids: CASSYWVGPNTEAFF. CDR3 DNA: TGTGCCAGCAGTTACTGGGTTGGGCCAAACACTGAAGCTTTCTTT. V is TRBV6-6 and J is TRBJ1-1; D is undetermined. CDR1 is MNHNY and CDR2 is SVGAGI in the germline V gene (reference sequence). Trimming removed 1 base from V and 2 bases from J, with 11 bases in between. The CDR3 length is 15 residues.

In this sample, this clone turned up once. The chain joins TRBV5-1 to TRBJ2-5, with D unclear. The CDR3 loop spans 13 amino acids. Trimming removed 4 bases from V and 5 bases from J, with 12 bases in between. In germline, CDR1 is SGHRS, CDR2 YFSETQ. The CDR3 reads CASSDRVEETQYF. The CDR3 DNA reads as TGCGCCAGCAGCGACCGGGTGGAGGAGACCCAGTACTTC.

This clone has only a few counts. The genes are TRBV5-4 and TRBJ1-4; D is perhaps TRBD1 (5 bases). V lost 5 bases, J lost 7 bases, and 18 bases lay in between. The CDR3 spans 15 residues. The germline V gene encodes CDR1 SGHNT and CDR2 YYREEE (reference sequence). CDR3 loop: CASSPARGWVEKLFF. The CDR3 region has the DNA TGTGCCAGCAGTCCCGCGCGGGGGTGGGTTGAAAAACTGTTTTTT.

This clone appeared once. The chain is built from TRBV15 and TRBJ2-7, with D perhaps TRBD2 (6 bases). The CDR3 sequence is 17 residues long. The V gene's germline CDR1 is LNHNV and CDR2 YYDKDF (reference sequence). V lost 3 bases, J lost 2 bases, and 20 bases lay in between. The CDR3 region has the DNA TGTGCCACCAGCAGCTCGCGTGGGGGGTCCTTTCCCTACGAGCAGTACTTC. This sequence encodes CATSSSRGGSFPYEQYF. The whole variable domain, remainder taken from reference TRBV15 and TRBJ2-7, is DAMVIQNPRYQVTQFGKPVTLSCSQTLNHNVMYWYQQKSSQAPKLLFHYYDKDFNNEADTPDNFQSRRPNTSFCFLDIRSPGLGDTAMYLCATSSSRGGSFPYEQYFGPGTRLTVT.

The J gene is TRBJ1-1, the V gene TRBV27; 8 bases are a match to TRBD1. The ends lost 8 bases at V and 0 bases at J; junction bases unmatched: 5. CDR1 is MNHEY, CDR2 SMNVEV, per germline (reference sequence). The CDR3 length is 14 residues. The CDR3 coding sequence is TGTGCCAGCGCCAGGGGGCTCTTGAACACTGAAGCTTTCTTT. This translates into CASARGLLNTEAFF.

J is TRBJ2-1 and V is TRBV9, with 15 bases that match TRBD2. CDR3 length: 15 amino acids. Germline V gene lookup returns CDR1 SGDLS and CDR2 YYNGEE. Trimming took 4 bases from V and 9 from J; bases not matched to a gene: 5. CDR3 loop: CASSPGTSGGFEQFF. CDR3 DNA: TGTGCCAGCAGCCCGGGGACTAGCGGGGGGTTTGAGCAGTTCTTC.

The V and J genes are TRBV27 and TRBJ1-5; weak D call: TRBD1 (5 bases). Trimming left V 5 bases short and J 3 bases short, with 14 bases between. The CDR3 is 15 residues long. The germline CDR1 and CDR2 sequences are MNHEY and SMNVEV (reference sequence). The chain's CDR3 is CASSPRTGYNQPQHF. DNA of the CDR3: TGTGCCAGCAGTCCACGAACAGGTTACAATCAGCCCCAGCATTTT.